The 7 T cell receptor beta chains below come from one sample, sequenced in a study of T cells in Graves' hyperthyroidism and ophthalmopathy. Amplification yielded TCR beta CDR3 regions, with RNA transcripts as the source. The study used the HTBI primer set for a first-round RT-PCR of the TCR CDR3. TCRdb ran MiXCR on the multiplex PCR reads and lists one entry per CDR3 protein. Of about 580,000 distinct CDR3 sequences in the sample, about 14% were seen once. Sequencing was done on a sample of blood. These receptors were taken from a woman aged 30 to 39 with Graves' hyperthyroidism that later progressed to Graves' ophthalmopathy.

Ten or more counts support this clonotype. The rearrangement joins TRBV11-1 to TRBJ2-7; 8 bases agree with TRBD1. With V trimmed by 1 base and J by 6 bases, 5 bases remained unmatched. Per the germline V gene, CDR1 is SGHAT and CDR2 is FQDESV (reference sequence). The CDR3 has 14 amino acids. The CDR3 region has the DNA TGTGCCAGCAGCTTAGATAGACAGGGGATCGAGCAGTACTTC. Translation: CASSLDRQGIEQYF.

V is TRBV30 and J is TRBJ2-2; D possibly matches TRBD1 or TRBD2 (5 bases each). Germline V gives CDR1 GTSNPN, CDR2 SVGIG (reference sequence). The CDR3 length is 16 residues. The V end lost 0 bases, the J end lost 0 bases, and 11 bases lay between the germline ends. CDR3 coding DNA: TGTGCCTGGAGTGTACTCGGGGCAGCGAACACCGGGGAGCTGTTTTTT. Amino acid sequence: CAWSVLGAANTGELFF.

A word on this clonotype: One end of the junction does not line up with germline, which may come from a read error. The chain uses TRBV4-3 and TRBJ1-2, with 7 nucleotides matching TRBD1. This CDR3 has 15 residues. In germline, CDR1 is LGHNA, CDR2 YSLEER. The CDR3 loop is CVSSQEQGPMYGYTF. The CDR3 bases are TGCGTCAGCAGCCAAGAACAGGGGCCCATGTATGGCTACACCTTC.

This clonotype was found many times. J is TRBJ2-4 and V is TRBV20-1; D gene uncertain. In germline, CDR1 is DFQATT, CDR2 SNEGSKA (reference sequence). CDR3 length: 13 amino acids. V gave up 1 base and J gave up 1 base, with 5 bases separating them. Here the CDR3 reads CSARGVAKNIQYF. For the CDR3, the DNA is TGCAGTGCTAGAGGGGTGGCCAAAAACATTCAGTACTTC.

A few counts support this clonotype. The V call is TRBV27, the J call TRBJ2-7, with D unresolved. With 5 bases removed from V and 3 bases from J, the gap between germline ends came to 14 bases. This CDR3 is built from 14 residues. The germline CDR1 and CDR2 sequences are MNHEY and SMNVEV (reference sequence). DNA of the CDR3: TGTGCCAGCAGTCCGCCTGGGTCTGTCTACGAGCAGTACTTC. This sequence encodes CASSPPGSVYEQYF.

This clonotype was seen a few times. The rearrangement uses TRBV19 and TRBJ2-7; a possible D gene is TRBD1 (7 bases). Germline loops: CDR1 LNHDA, CDR2 SQIVND (reference sequence). The ends were cut back, 3 bases at V and 4 bases at J, with 13 bases in the middle. This CDR3 region has 14 residues. The CDR3, as DNA: TGTGCCAGTAGTATGGGAGGACAGGCGTACGAGCAGTACTTC. The encoded protein is CASSMGGQAYEQYF.

The chain joins TRBV7-9 to TRBJ2-7; weak D call: TRBD1 (6 bases). This CDR3 has 15 amino acids. Germline CDR1 and CDR2: SEHNR and FQNEAQ (reference sequence). V lost 3 bases to trimming and J lost 2 bases, with 14 bases between them. CDR3 bases: TGTGCCAGCAGCTTTGTAGGGGGTTCCGCCTACGAGCAGTACTTC. As protein: CASSFVGGSAYEQYF.